This paragraph covers one T cell receptor beta chain sequence. This record belongs to a study of cytomegalovirus exposure and HLA in healthy donors. TCRdb's table, derived via immunoSEQ multiplex PCR, lists solely in-frame clones and lacks some. The repertoire consists of over 200,000 clones, with around 88% occurring once and the leading ten covering 2.9%. The TCR sequence derives from a woman aged 18-29 years in good health and CMV-seronegative. Sequenced: PBMCs.

The CDR3: CASSSGQDTEAFF. The CDR3 DNA sequence: TGTGCCAGCAGCTCCGGACAGGACACTGAAGCTTTCTTT. The chain combines TRBV13 with TRBJ1-1; 7 bases match TRBD1. Germline CDR1 is PRHDT and CDR2 is FYEKMQ (reference sequence). The CDR3 runs 13 residues. Trimming took 4 bases from V and 3 from J; bases not matched to a gene: 2.